One sample yielded the 24 T cell receptor beta chains listed below, sequenced in a study of cytomegalovirus exposure and HLA in healthy donors (dated by TCRdb to 2015 to 2018). Libraries came from the immunoSEQ multiplex PCR assay. For the multiplex PCR, a mixture combining 60 forward primers for TCR Vbeta segments and 13 reverse primers for TCR Jbeta segments was used. As stored in TCRdb, this immuneACCESS dataset retains in-frame rearrangements with V and J assigned. A fraction of the clones does not appear; measured against another copy, unresolved V genes explain less than half of the discrepancy, and the remainder lacks a known reason. The sample contains about 180,000 clones, roughly 77% of them found a single time. About 2.5% of the sample lies in the top ten. Input material: PBMCs. The receptors were gathered from a woman aged 25 to 39 in good health and CMV-seropositive.

The chain joins TRBV7-8 to TRBJ2-3, with TRBD2 matching 16 bases. J gave up 2 bases and V 5 bases, and 7 bases lay outside the gene matches. CDR1 is SGHVS, CDR2 FQNEAQ, per germline. The CDR3 extends over 18 amino acids. The DNA for the CDR3 is TGTGCCAGCAGCCCGGGACTAGCGGGGGGGGCCTACACAGATACGCAGTATTTT. As protein: CASSPGLAGGAYTDTQYF. Full variable domain (remainder filled in from reference TRBV7-8 and TRBJ2-3): GAGVSQSPRYKVAKRGQDVALRCDPISGHVSLFWYQQALGQGPEFLTYFQNEAQLDKSGLPSDRFFAERPEGSVSTLKIQRTQQEDSAVYLCASSPGLAGGAYTDTQYFGPGTRLTVL.

The J gene is TRBJ2-1, the V gene TRBV5-4; 8 positions agree with TRBD1. The CDR3 sequence is 15 residues long. The junction had 7 bases not matched to a gene; V was cut back by 4 bases and J by 4 bases. In germline, CDR1 is SGHNT, CDR2 YYREEE (reference sequence). CDR3 region: CASSPGGTGYNEQFF. The CDR3 bases are TGTGCCAGCAGCCCTGGGGGGACAGGATACAATGAGCAGTTCTTC.

The genes are TRBV5-4 and TRBJ1-6; D call uncertain. Trimming removed 3 bases from V and 13 bases from J, with 14 bases in between. Per the germline V gene, CDR1 is SGHNT and CDR2 is YYREEE (reference sequence). CDR3 length: 13 residues. CDR3 in amino acids: CASSSSSAEPLHF. The CDR3 bases are TGTGCCAGCAGCTCCTCTTCAGCGGAGCCCCTCCACTTT.

The chain recombines TRBV5-6 with TRBJ2-3; 10 nucleotides line up with TRBD2. The CDR3 covers 15 residues. Germline CDR1 SGHDT, CDR2 YYEEEE. Unmatched junction bases numbered 3, after V lost 2 bases and J lost 3 bases. The DNA for the CDR3 is TGTGCCAGCAGCTTAAGCGGGGGGGTGACAGATACGCAGTATTTT. Translated: CASSLSGGVTDTQYF.

The chain is built from TRBV5-1 and TRBJ2-1; 10 bases are shared with TRBD2. This CDR3 has 15 amino acids. Germline V CDR1 and CDR2: SGHRS, YFSETQ. V dropped 4 bases and J dropped 2; count of bases not matched to a gene: 3. The CDR3 coding sequence is TGCGCCAGCAGCCCTAGCGGGGGCCCCTACAATGAGCAGTTCTTC. Protein: CASSPSGGPYNEQFF. Full variable domain (outside the CDR3, taken from reference TRBV5-1 and TRBJ2-1): KAGVTQTPRYLIKTRGQQVTLSCSPISGHRSVSWYQQTPGQGLQFLFEYFSETQRNKGNFPGRFSGRQFSNSRSEMNVSTLELGDSALYLCASSPSGGPYNEQFFGPGTRLTVL.

The chain joins TRBV27 to TRBJ2-2, with 15 bases that match TRBD2. The CDR3 covers 18 residues. Germline lookup yields CDR1 MNHEY and CDR2 SMNVEV (reference sequence). V lost 7 bases and J lost 4; bases outside the gene matches: 10. CDR3 residues: CASTLGLAGGRSTGELFF. The CDR3 DNA reads TGTGCCAGCACCCTAGGACTAGCGGGGGGGAGGAGCACCGGGGAGCTGTTTTTT.

The rearrangement joins TRBV7-3 to TRBJ2-3, with D perhaps matching TRBD2 (6 bases). The CDR3 contains 14 residues. CDR1 and CDR2 from the germline V gene are SGHTA and FQGTGA. Trimming stripped 5 bases from V and 3 bases from J, with 12 bases between. The DNA for the CDR3 is TGTGCCAGCAGCCCGGGACTCCTTACAGATACGCAGTATTTT. Translated: CASSPGLLTDTQYF.

The rearrangement links TRBV28 to TRBJ1-1; 7 bases are shared with TRBD1. Germline CDR1 reads MDHEN; CDR2 reads SYDVKM. The V and J ends lost 4 bases and 4 bases, in that order; junction bases with no gene match: 0. The CDR3 sequence is 12 residues long. CDR3 sequence reads: CASSSGGTEAFF. The CDR3 region has the DNA TGTGCCAGCAGTTCAGGGGGCACTGAAGCTTTCTTT.

The V gene is TRBV18, the J gene TRBJ1-5; 9 positions agree with TRBD1. J gave up 4 bases and V 3 bases, and 7 bases lay outside the gene matches. This CDR3 has 16 amino acids. Germline assignment: CDR1 KGHSH and CDR2 LQKENI. CDR3 amino acids: CASSPPGTGSNQPQHF. CDR3 bases: TGTGCCAGCTCACCCCCCGGGACAGGGTCGAATCAGCCCCAGCATTTT.

The CDR3: CASSPGLAGVYEQYF. CDR3 sequence (DNA): TGTGCCAGCAGCCCAGGACTAGCGGGGGTCTACGAGCAGTACTTC. This rearrangement joins TRBV9 to TRBJ2-7; 13 bases agree with TRBD2. V lost 4 bases and J lost 3; bases outside the gene matches: 4. The CDR3 is 15 amino acids. Germline CDR1 SGDLS, CDR2 YYNGEE.

CDR3 in DNA: TGCGCCAGCAGCCGGCGGGCGGGGTCGGAGACCCAGTACTTC. Translating it yields CASSRRAGSETQYF. This sequence joins TRBV5-1 and TRBJ2-5; TRBD2 might be the D (6 bases). Germline CDR1 and CDR2: SGHRS and YFSETQ. Trimming stripped 4 bases from V and 5 bases from J, with 15 bases between. This CDR3 has 14 amino acids.

J is TRBJ2-2 and V is TRBV27; TRBD1 is a possible D gene (5 bases). Germline V gene lookup returns CDR1 MNHEY and CDR2 SMNVEV (reference sequence). This CDR3 comprises 14 residues. Trimming cost V 2 bases and J 6 bases, with 10 bases left between them. The CDR3: CASSLRRGAGELFF. The CDR3 nucleotides are TGTGCCAGCAGTTTACGTAGGGGTGCCGGGGAGCTGTTTTTT.

The J gene is TRBJ2-1, the V gene TRBV5-6; D remains ambiguous. Germline CDR1 and CDR2: SGHDT and YYEEEE. V lost 0 bases to trimming and J lost 0 bases, with 10 bases between them. The CDR3 is 16 amino acids. CDR3 coding DNA: TGTGCCAGCAGCTTGGTGTCGGAGATCTCCTACAATGAGCAGTTCTTC. As protein: CASSLVSEISYNEQFF.

The rearrangement links TRBV4-2 to TRBJ1-1; the D is unclear. This CDR3 region has 12 residues. CDR1 and CDR2 (germline): LGHNA, YNFKEQ. V was shortened by 0 bases and J by 11 bases, with 10 bases between the two germline ends. CDR3 coding DNA: TGTGCCAGCAGCCAAGAGGGAAGGAGGGCTTTCTTT. It translates to CASSQEGRRAFF.

This chain uses TRBV19 with TRBJ1-5; TRBD1 aligns across 10 bases. V lost 5 bases, J lost 6 bases, and 4 bases stayed unmatched. This CDR3 spans 14 amino acids. CDR1 and CDR2 (germline): LNHDA, SQIVND (reference sequence). The CDR3 spells CASSGTGDGQPQHF. CDR3 in DNA: TGTGCCAGTAGTGGGACAGGGGACGGTCAGCCCCAGCATTTT.

The rearrangement joins TRBV28 to TRBJ2-1, with TRBD2 matching 7 bases. CDR1 MDHEN and CDR2 SYDVKM come from the germline V gene. V gave up 3 bases and J gave up 6 bases; unmatched junction bases: 5. CDR3 length: 14 residues. The CDR3 region is CASSFRGGVNEQFF. CDR3 nucleotide sequence: TGTGCCAGCAGTTTCCGGGGAGGGGTCAATGAGCAGTTCTTC.

This clone was observed a few times. V usage is TRBV15 and J usage is TRBJ2-1, with 7 bases aligning to TRBD2. Losses at the gene ends were 0 bases for V and 0 bases for J; bases not matched to a gene: 2. Germline loops: CDR1 LNHNV, CDR2 YYDKDF (reference sequence). This CDR3 is built from 16 residues. CDR3 sequence (DNA): TGTGCCACCAGCAGAGATTCGGGGGGCTCCTACAATGAGCAGTTCTTC. Its protein product is CATSRDSGGSYNEQFF. The full variable domain, with the rest looked up from reference TRBV15 and TRBJ2-1, is DAMVIQNPRYQVTQFGKPVTLSCSQTLNHNVMYWYQQKSSQAPKLLFHYYDKDFNNEADTPDNFQSRRPNTSFCFLDIRSPGLGDTAMYLCATSRDSGGSYNEQFFGPGTRLTVL.

This clone appeared once. The V call is TRBV28, the J call TRBJ1-4; 7 bases align to TRBD1. Germline lookup yields CDR1 MDHEN and CDR2 SYDVKM. This CDR3 is 13 amino acids long. Trimming removed 9 bases from V and 3 bases from J; junction bases left unmatched: 4. The CDR3 DNA reads TGTGCCAGTAAGGGGGCGGCTAATGAAAAACTGTTTTTT. It encodes CASKGAANEKLFF.

V usage is TRBV25-1 and J usage is TRBJ2-2; 10 nucleotides match TRBD1. CDR1 is MGHDK, CDR2 SYGVNS, per germline. V was clipped by 6 bases and J by 3 bases; unmatched bases: 1. The CDR3 extends over 14 amino acids. CDR3 sequence (DNA): TGTGCCAGCAGGGGGACAGGGGACACCGGGGAGCTGTTTTTT. Translated, it gives CASRGTGDTGELFF. The entire variable domain, with the rest obtained from reference TRBV25-1 and TRBJ2-2, is as follows: EADIYQTPRYLVIGTGKKITLECSQTMGHDKMYWYQQDPGMELHLIHYSYGVNSTEKGDLSSESTVSRIRTEHFPLTLESARPSHTSQYLCASRGTGDTGELFFGEGSRLTVL.

This rearrangement joins TRBV4-2 to TRBJ1-5; TRBD1 is a possible D gene (5 bases). This CDR3 has 16 residues. V shed 0 bases and J shed 6 bases, with 15 bases lying between them. Germline CDR1 is LGHNA and CDR2 is YNFKEQ. The CDR3 DNA reads TGTGCCAGCAGCCAAGAGTCGGGGGAAAGGGGTCAGCCCCAGCATTTT. This translates into CASSQESGERGQPQHF.

This sequence joins TRBV6-6 and TRBJ1-4; no firm D call. V was pared by 3 bases and J by 8 bases, with 19 bases between. Germline CDR1 reads MNHNY; CDR2 reads SVGAGI (reference sequence). The CDR3 loop spans 16 amino acids. For the CDR3, the DNA is TGTGCCAGCAGTTATCCGAGGCCAGTCCCTGGAGAAAAACTGTTTTTT. The encoded protein is CASSYPRPVPGEKLFF.

Only a few counts were recorded for this clone. The chain links TRBV6-5 to TRBJ2-3, with TRBD1 matching over 10 bases. V shed 6 bases, J shed 5 bases, and the junction held 5 bases outside the gene matches. Germline V gene lookup returns CDR1 MNHEY and CDR2 SVGAGI. The CDR3 spans 14 residues. The CDR3 is CASRMDRGRDTQYF. DNA for the CDR3: TGTGCCAGCAGAATGGACAGGGGGAGAGATACGCAGTATTTT.

V usage is TRBV11-2 and J usage is TRBJ2-5; 13 nucleotides align to TRBD2. This CDR3 region has 18 residues. The J segment lost 2 bases and the V segment lost 1 base, leaving 7 bases of the junction unmatched. The germline gives CDR1 SGHAT, CDR2 FQNNGV. CDR3 bases: TGTGCCAGCAGCTTAGCGACTAGCGGGGGGCTAAGGCAAGAGACCCAGTACTTC. Its protein is CASSLATSGGLRQETQYF.

The J gene is TRBJ1-3, the V gene TRBV11-3, with a weak D call TRBD1 (6 bases). The V end lost 4 bases, the J end lost 0 bases, and 10 bases lay between the germline ends. The CDR3 has 15 residues. Germline V gene sequence: CDR1 SGHNT, CDR2 YENEEA. The CDR3 is CASSSRQVSGNTIYF. The CDR3 DNA is TGTGCCAGCAGCTCCCGACAGGTCTCTGGAAACACCATATATTTT.